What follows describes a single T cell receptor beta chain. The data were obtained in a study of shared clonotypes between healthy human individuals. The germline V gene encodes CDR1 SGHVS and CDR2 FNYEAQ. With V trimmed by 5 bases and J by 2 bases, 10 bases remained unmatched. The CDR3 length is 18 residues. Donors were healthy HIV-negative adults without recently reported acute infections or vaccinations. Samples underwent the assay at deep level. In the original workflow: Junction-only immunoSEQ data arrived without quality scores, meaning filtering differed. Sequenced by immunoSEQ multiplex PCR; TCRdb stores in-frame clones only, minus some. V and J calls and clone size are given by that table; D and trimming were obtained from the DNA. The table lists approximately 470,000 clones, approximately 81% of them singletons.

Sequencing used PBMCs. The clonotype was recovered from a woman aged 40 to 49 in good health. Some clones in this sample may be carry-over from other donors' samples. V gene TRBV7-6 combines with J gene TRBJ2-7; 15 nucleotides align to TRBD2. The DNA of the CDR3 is TGTGCCAGCAGCCCCGGACTAGCGGGAGGGCCGATTCCCTACGAGCAGTACTTC. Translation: CASSPGLAGGPIPYEQYF. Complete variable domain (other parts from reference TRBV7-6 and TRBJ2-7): GAGVSQSPRYKVTKRGQDVALRCDPISGHVSLYWYRQALGQGPEFLTYFNYEAQQDKSGLPNDRFSAERPEGSISTLTIQRTEQRDSAMYRCASSPGLAGGPIPYEQYFGPGTRLTVT.